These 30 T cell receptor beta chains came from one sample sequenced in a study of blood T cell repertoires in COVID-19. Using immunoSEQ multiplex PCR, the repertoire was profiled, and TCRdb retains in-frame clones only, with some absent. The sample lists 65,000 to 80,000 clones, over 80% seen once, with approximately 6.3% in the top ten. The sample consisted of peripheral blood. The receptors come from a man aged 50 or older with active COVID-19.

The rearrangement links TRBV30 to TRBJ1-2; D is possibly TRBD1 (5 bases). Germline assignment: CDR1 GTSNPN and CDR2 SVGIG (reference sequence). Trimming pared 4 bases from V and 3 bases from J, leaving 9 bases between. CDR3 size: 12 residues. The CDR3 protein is CAWTDRYYGYTF. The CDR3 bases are TGTGCCTGGACCGACAGATACTATGGCTACACCTTC.

The CDR3 bases are TGTGCCAGCAGTTTACATTCAGGGTCCTATGGCTACACCTTC. Its protein is CASSLHSGSYGYTF. The chain is built from TRBV7-9 and TRBJ1-2; TRBD1 is a possible D gene (5 bases). In germline, CDR1 is SEHNR, CDR2 FQNEAQ (reference sequence). Trimming took off 6 bases at V and 4 bases at J, with 15 bases between the two ends. The CDR3 extends over 14 amino acids. The entire variable domain, with the rest obtained from reference TRBV7-9 and TRBJ1-2, is as follows: DTGVSQNPRHKITKRGQNVTFRCDPISEHNRLYWYRQTLGQGPEFLTYFQNEAQLEKSRLLSDRFSAERPKGSFSTLEIQRTEQGDSAMYLCASSLHSGSYGYTFGSGTRLTVV.

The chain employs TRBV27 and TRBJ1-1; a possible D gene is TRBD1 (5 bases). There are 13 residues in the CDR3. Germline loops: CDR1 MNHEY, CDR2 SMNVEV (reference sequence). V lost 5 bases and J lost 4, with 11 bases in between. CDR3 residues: CASSPGEGTEAFF. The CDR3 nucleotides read TGTGCCAGCAGTCCGGGGGAGGGCACTGAAGCTTTCTTT.

The CDR3 bases are TGTGCCAGCAGTGAACGGTACTCTGGAAACACCATATATTTT. Protein sequence: CASSERYSGNTIYF. The chain joins TRBV2 to TRBJ1-3; D not resolved. The germline CDR1 and CDR2 sequences are SNHLY and FYNNEI. The V gene lost 2 bases and the J gene lost 0 bases, with 5 bases spanning the gap. This CDR3 is 14 amino acids long.

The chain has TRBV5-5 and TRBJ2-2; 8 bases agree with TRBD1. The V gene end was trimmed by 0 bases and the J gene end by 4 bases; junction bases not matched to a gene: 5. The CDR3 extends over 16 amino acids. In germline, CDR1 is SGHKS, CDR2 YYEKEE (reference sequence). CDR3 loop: CASSLGTGSGTGELFF. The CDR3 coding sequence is TGTGCCAGCAGCTTGGGGACAGGGAGCGGCACCGGGGAGCTGTTTTTT.

The CDR3 region has the DNA TGTGCCAGCAGCTTAGTTCCGGGGGGAGAAGAGACCCAGTACTTC. Residues: CASSLVPGGEETQYF. V and J are TRBV11-2 and TRBJ2-5, with TRBD2 matching 7 bases. Germline-derived CDR1 and CDR2 are SGHAT and FQNNGV. With 1 base clipped from V and 3 bases from J, the junction kept 5 bases outside the gene matches. CDR3 length: 15 amino acids.

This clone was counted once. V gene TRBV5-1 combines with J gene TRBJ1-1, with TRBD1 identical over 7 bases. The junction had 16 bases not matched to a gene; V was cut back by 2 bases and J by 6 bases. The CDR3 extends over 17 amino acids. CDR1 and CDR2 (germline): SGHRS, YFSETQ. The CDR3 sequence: CASSFKGQVLASAEAFF. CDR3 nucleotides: TGCGCCAGCAGCTTTAAAGGACAGGTCTTGGCTTCGGCTGAAGCTTTCTTT.

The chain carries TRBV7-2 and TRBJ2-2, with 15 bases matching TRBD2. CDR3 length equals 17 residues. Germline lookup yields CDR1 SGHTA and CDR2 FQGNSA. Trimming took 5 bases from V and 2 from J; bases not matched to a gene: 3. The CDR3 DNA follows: TGTGCCAGCAGCATGGGACTAGCGGGAGGCAACACCGGGGAGCTGTTTTTT. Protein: CASSMGLAGGNTGELFF.

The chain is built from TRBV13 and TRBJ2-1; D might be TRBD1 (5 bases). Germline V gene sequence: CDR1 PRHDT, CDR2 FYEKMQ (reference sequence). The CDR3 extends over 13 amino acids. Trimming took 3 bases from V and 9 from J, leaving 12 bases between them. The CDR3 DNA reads TGTGCCAGCAGCTTTTCAAGGGGTGGTGAGCAGTTCTTC. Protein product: CASSFSRGGEQFF.

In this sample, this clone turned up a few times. This chain's CDR3 is CASSFDAGGNSNQPQHF. The CDR3 bases are TGCGCCAGCAGCTTTGACGCGGGGGGAAATAGCAATCAGCCCCAGCATTTT. This chain joins TRBV4-1 and TRBJ1-5; perhaps TRBD1 as D (5 bases). The V end lost 5 bases, the J end lost 0 bases, and 17 bases lay between the germline ends. Germline CDR1 MGHRA, CDR2 YSYEKL. The CDR3 consists of 17 residues.

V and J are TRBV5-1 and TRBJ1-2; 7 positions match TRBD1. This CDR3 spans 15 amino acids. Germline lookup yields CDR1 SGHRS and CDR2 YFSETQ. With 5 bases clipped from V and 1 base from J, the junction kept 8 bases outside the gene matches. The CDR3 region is CASRQTGAFNYGYTF. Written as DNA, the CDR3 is TGCGCCAGCAGGCAAACAGGGGCTTTTAACTATGGCTACACCTTC.

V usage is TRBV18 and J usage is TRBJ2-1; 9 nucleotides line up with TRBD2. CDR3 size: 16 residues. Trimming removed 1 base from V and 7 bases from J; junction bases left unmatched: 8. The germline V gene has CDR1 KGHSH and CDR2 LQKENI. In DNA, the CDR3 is TGTGCCAGCTCACCACTAGCTGCTAGCGGGACGAATGAGCAGTTCTTC. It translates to CASSPLAASGTNEQFF.

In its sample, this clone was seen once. CDR3 DNA: TGTGCCGGTAGGAGGGGTTTTGGGAACACCGGGGAGCTGTTTTTT. Translation gives CAGRRGFGNTGELFF. This chain uses TRBV2 with TRBJ2-2, with D perhaps TRBD2 (6 bases). The CDR3 has 15 amino acids. The germline CDR1 and CDR2 sequences are SNHLY and FYNNEI. V was pared by 11 bases and J by 1 base, with 17 bases between.

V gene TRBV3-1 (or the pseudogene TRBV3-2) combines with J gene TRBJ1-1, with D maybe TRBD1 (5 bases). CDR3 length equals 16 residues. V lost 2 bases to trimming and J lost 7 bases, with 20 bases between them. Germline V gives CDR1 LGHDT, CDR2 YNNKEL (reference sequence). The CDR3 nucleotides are TGTGCCAGCAGCCAAACTGAGAGGTCTTTGGGGGGTGAAGCTTTCTTT. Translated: CASSQTERSLGGEAFF.

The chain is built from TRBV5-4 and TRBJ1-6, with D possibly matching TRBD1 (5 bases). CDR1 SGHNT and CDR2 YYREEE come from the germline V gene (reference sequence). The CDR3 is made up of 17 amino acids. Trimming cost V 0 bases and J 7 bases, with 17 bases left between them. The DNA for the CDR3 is TGTGCCAGCAGCTTGGCCAACGCAAGGGGCTTCAATTCACCCCTCCACTTT. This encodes CASSLANARGFNSPLHF.

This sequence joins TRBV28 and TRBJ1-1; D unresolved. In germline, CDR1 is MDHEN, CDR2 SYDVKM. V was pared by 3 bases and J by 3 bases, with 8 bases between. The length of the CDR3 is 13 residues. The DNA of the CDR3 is TGTGCCAGCAGTTTGGGAGTTGACACTGAAGCTTTCTTT. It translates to CASSLGVDTEAFF.

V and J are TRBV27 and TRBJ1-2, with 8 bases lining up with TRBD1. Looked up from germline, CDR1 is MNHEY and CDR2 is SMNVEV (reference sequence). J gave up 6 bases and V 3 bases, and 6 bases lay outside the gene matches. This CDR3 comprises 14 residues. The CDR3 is CASSFQQGADGYTF. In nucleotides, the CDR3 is TGTGCCAGCAGTTTCCAGCAGGGGGCGGATGGCTACACCTTC.

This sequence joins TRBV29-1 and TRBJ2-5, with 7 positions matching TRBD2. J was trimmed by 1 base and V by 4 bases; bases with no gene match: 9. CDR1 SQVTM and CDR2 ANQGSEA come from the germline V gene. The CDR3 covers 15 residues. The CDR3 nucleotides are TGCAGCGTTGCGGGGCAGGGAGGGGCCCAAGAGACCCAGTACTTC. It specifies CSVAGQGGAQETQYF. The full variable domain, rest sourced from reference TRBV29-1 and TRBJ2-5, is SAVISQKPSRDICQRGTSLTIQCQVDSQVTMMFWYRQQPGQSLTLIATANQGSEATYESGFVIDKFPISRPNLTFSTLTVSNMSPEDSSIYLCSVAGQGGAQETQYFGPGTRLLVL.

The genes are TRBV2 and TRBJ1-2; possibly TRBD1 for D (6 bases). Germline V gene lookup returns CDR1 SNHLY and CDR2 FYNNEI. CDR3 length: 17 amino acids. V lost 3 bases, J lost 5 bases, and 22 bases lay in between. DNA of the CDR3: TGTGCCAGCAGTGATCGGGGAATCCACCCAAGGGGGTATGGCTACACCTTC. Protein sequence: CASSDRGIHPRGYGYTF.

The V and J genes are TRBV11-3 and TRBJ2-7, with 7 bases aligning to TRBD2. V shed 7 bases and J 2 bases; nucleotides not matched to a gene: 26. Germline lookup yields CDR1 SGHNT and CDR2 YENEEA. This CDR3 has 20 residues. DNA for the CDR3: TGTGCCAGCACCCTGCTTAAGGGAAAATGGAGTCCGGGACTACCCTACGAGCAGTACTTC. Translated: CASTLLKGKWSPGLPYEQYF.

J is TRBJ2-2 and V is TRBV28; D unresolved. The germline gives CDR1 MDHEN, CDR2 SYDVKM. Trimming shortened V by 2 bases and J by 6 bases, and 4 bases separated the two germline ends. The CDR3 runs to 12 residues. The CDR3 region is CASSLPAGELFF. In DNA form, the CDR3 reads TGTGCCAGCAGTTTACCCGCCGGGGAGCTGTTTTTT.

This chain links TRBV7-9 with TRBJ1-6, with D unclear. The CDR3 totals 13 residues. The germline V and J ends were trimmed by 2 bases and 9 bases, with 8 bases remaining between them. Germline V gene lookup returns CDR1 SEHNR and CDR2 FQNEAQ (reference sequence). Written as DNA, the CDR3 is TGTGCCAGCAGCTTAAATCCCGTTTCACCCCTCCACTTT. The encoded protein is CASSLNPVSPLHF. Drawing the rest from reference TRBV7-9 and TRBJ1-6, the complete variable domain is DTGVSQNPRHKITKRGQNVTFRCDPISEHNRLYWYRQTLGQGPEFLTYFQNEAQLEKSRLLSDRFSAERPKGSFSTLEIQRTEQGDSAMYLCASSLNPVSPLHFGNGTRLTVT.

The CDR3 sequence is CASSFDGEEEKLFF. The CDR3 region has the DNA TGTGCCAGCAGCTTTGACGGGGAGGAAGAAAAACTGTTTTTT. The rearrangement links TRBV5-6 to TRBJ1-4; no definite D call. The V and J ends lost 2 bases and 8 bases respectively, with 13 bases between them. The CDR3 is 14 residues long. Per the germline V gene, CDR1 is SGHDT and CDR2 is YYEEEE.

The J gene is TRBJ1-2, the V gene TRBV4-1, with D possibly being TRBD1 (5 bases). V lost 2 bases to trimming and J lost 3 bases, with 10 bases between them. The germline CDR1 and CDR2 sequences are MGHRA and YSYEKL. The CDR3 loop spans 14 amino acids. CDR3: CASSQQTVDYGYTF. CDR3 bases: TGCGCCAGCAGCCAACAGACAGTCGACTATGGCTACACCTTC.

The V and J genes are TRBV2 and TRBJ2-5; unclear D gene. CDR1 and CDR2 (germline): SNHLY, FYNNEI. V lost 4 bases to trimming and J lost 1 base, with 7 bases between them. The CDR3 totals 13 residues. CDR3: CASSGNSQETQYF. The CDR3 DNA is TGTGCCAGCAGTGGTAACAGCCAAGAGACCCAGTACTTC.

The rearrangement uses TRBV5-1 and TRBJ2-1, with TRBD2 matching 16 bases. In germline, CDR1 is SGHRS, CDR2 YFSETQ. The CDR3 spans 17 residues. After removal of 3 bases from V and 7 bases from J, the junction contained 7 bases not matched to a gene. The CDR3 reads CASSSPGLAGGSNEQFF. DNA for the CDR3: TGCGCCAGCAGCTCACCGGGACTAGCGGGAGGGTCAAATGAGCAGTTCTTC.

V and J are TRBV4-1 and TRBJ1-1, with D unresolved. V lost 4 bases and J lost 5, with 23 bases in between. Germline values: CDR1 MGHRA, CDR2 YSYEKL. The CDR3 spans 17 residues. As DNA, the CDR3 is TGCGCCAGCAGCCCACAAATTGCCGGGGAAGGAAGGACTGAAGCTTTCTTT. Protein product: CASSPQIAGEGRTEAFF.

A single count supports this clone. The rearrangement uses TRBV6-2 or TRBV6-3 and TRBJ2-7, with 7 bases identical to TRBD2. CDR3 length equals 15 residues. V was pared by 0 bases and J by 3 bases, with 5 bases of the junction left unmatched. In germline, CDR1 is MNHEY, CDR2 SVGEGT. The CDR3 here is CASSYSPGLIYEQYF. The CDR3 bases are TGTGCCAGCAGTTACTCTCCGGGACTAATCTACGAGCAGTACTTC.

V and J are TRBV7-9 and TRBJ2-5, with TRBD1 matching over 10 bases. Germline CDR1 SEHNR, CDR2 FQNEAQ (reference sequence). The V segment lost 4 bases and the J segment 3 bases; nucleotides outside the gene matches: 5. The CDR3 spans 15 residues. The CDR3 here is CASSSDRGREETQYF. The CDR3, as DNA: TGTGCCAGCAGCTCAGACAGGGGGCGAGAAGAGACCCAGTACTTC.

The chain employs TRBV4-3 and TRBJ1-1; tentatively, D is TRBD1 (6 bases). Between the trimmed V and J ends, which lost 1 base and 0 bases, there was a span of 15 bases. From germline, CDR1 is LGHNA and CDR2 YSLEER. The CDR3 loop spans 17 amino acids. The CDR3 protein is CASSQAEGGEVNTEAFF. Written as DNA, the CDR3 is TGCGCCAGCAGCCAAGCAGAGGGGGGGGAGGTGAACACTGAAGCTTTCTTT.